The 20 T cell receptor beta chains given below trace back to one sample, sequenced in a study of OX40 agonist ivuxolimab in advanced cancers. Libraries came from the immunoSEQ multiplex PCR assay. TCRdb carries this immuneACCESS record with in-frame sequences only. Its versions omit some clonotypes, under half of them owing to an unresolved V gene in the studies checked, with the rest unexplained. This sample has about 19,000 clones in its table, and roughly 78% of those were observed once. 25% to 35% of the sample rests with the top ten. Sequenced here: CD4+ or CD8+ T cells sorted from blood, sampled in a trial of the OX40 agonist ivuxolimab. These receptors came from an adult with an advanced solid tumor such as melanoma, head and neck, liver or kidney cancer.

V gene TRBV13 combines with J gene TRBJ1-1, with D uncertain. Germline-derived CDR1 and CDR2 are PRHDT and FYEKMQ (reference sequence). The CDR3 loop spans 14 amino acids. V lost 1 base, J lost 1 base, and 7 bases lay in between. The CDR3 DNA sequence: TGTGCCAGCAGCTTAGAGGGCGGGAACACTGAAGCTTTCTTT. Its protein product is CASSLEGGNTEAFF.

The rearrangement uses TRBV4-3 and TRBJ1-2; possible D gene TRBD1, 5 bases. V was trimmed by 0 bases and J by 6 bases, leaving 20 bases between them. The CDR3 runs to 17 residues. Germline V CDR1 and CDR2: LGHNA, YSLEER. Here the CDR3 reads CASSQDYWARAFNGYTF. In DNA, the CDR3 is TGCGCCAGCAGCCAAGATTATTGGGCCAGGGCCTTTAATGGCTACACCTTC.

The J gene is TRBJ2-5, the V gene TRBV19, with 13 bases aligning to TRBD2. V shed 5 bases and J 6 bases; nucleotides not matched to a gene: 9. Germline assignment: CDR1 LNHDA and CDR2 SQIVND (reference sequence). The CDR3 is 16 amino acids. The CDR3 spells CASSPILAGGLKTQYF. The DNA of the CDR3 is TGTGCCAGTAGTCCTATACTAGCGGGGGGGCTAAAGACCCAGTACTTC.

This clone was seen once. The CDR3: CASSDDRGNTIYF. Written as DNA, the CDR3 is TGTGCCAGCAGCGACGACAGGGGAAACACCATATATTTT. The rearrangement joins TRBV11-3 to TRBJ1-3; perhaps TRBD1 as D (6 bases). This CDR3 region has 13 residues. Trimming stripped 5 bases from V and 4 bases from J, with 9 bases between. Germline V gives CDR1 SGHNT, CDR2 YENEEA.

This clone showed up just a few times. Other DNA sequences from this sample encode an identical CDR3 as well. The V and J genes are TRBV4-3 and TRBJ1-2; a possible D gene is TRBD1 (5 bases). The V gene lost 4 bases and the J gene lost 4 bases, with 10 bases spanning the gap. The CDR3 loop spans 13 amino acids. Germline CDR1 reads LGHNA; CDR2 reads YSLEER. CDR3 DNA sequence: TGCGCCAGCAGCCCCGGGGGACCCTATGGCTACACCTTC. Its protein is CASSPGGPYGYTF.

The chain uses TRBV27 and TRBJ2-7, with 7 bases fitting TRBD1. The CDR3 is 17 residues long. The V segment lost 4 bases and the J segment 6 bases; nucleotides outside the gene matches: 18. Germline CDR1 reads MNHEY; CDR2 reads SMNVEV (reference sequence). CDR3 residues: CASSSPRGIGGYFEQYF. CDR3 DNA: TGTGCCAGCAGTTCCCCCCGTGGGATAGGGGGCTACTTCGAGCAGTACTTC.

CDR3 nucleotide sequence: TGTGCCAGCAGCTCGGGACTTCACACCGGGGAGCTGTTTTTT. It specifies CASSSGLHTGELFF. This sequence joins TRBV7-3 and TRBJ2-2; D is possibly TRBD2 (6 bases). Between the trimmed V and J ends, which lost 4 bases and 3 bases, there was a span of 9 bases. The CDR3 sequence is 14 residues long. The germline V gene encodes CDR1 SGHTA and CDR2 FQGTGA.

This clone is labeled as medium-sized. The rearrangement joins TRBV28 to TRBJ2-7; D uncertain. Looked up from germline, CDR1 is MDHEN and CDR2 is SYDVKM. The CDR3 is 13 amino acids. V was shortened by 4 bases and J by 7 bases, with 14 bases between the two germline ends. In nucleotides, the CDR3 is TGTGCCAGCAGTTCGTCATTCCCTTGGGAGCAGTACTTC. This gives the protein CASSSSFPWEQYF.

The chain uses TRBV10-3 and TRBJ2-1; TRBD2 aligns across 14 bases. V trimming: 6 bases; J trimming: 1 base; junction bases outside the gene matches: 11. The length of the CDR3 is 19 residues. Germline values: CDR1 ENHRY, CDR2 SYGVKD. CDR3 protein: CAISPEGLAGDRSYNEQFF. For the CDR3, the DNA is TGTGCCATCAGCCCGGAGGGACTAGCGGGAGATAGGTCCTACAATGAGCAGTTCTTC.

The gene calls are TRBV4-1 and TRBJ2-7; 7 bases are a match to TRBD2. The CDR3 spans 15 residues. Germline V gene lookup returns CDR1 MGHRA and CDR2 YSYEKL. V shed 1 base, J shed 2 bases, and the junction held 5 bases outside the gene matches. CDR3 protein: CASSQAPSGTYEQYF. The DNA for the CDR3 is TGCGCCAGCAGCCAAGCTCCTAGCGGCACCTACGAGCAGTACTTC.

By proportion, this clone is medium-sized. J is TRBJ1-2 and V is TRBV21-1; the tabulated D call, TRBD1, remains unverified against the DNA. TRBV21-1 is a listed pseudogene. The CDR3 sequence is 15 residues long. The CDR3 DNA is TGTGCCAGCAGCAAAGCGCAGGGGAAGAGCTATGGCTACACCTTC. Encoded protein: CASSKAQGKSYGYTF.

The gene calls are TRBV7-9 and TRBJ2-2; 9 nucleotides agree with TRBD2. V gave up 4 bases and J gave up 3 bases; unmatched junction bases: 9. The CDR3 runs 17 residues. Looked up from germline, CDR1 is SEHNR and CDR2 is FQNEAQ (reference sequence). CDR3 DNA: TGTGCCAGCAGCTCGCAACCGCGACTAGCGGACACCGGGGAGCTGTTTTTT. Amino acid sequence: CASSSQPRLADTGELFF.

The CDR3 loop is CASSLSSGTPAYEQYF. DNA for the CDR3: TGTGCCAGCAGCCTCTCTAGCGGGACCCCAGCCTACGAGCAGTACTTC. V is TRBV9 and J is TRBJ2-7; 9 nucleotides line up with TRBD2. The CDR3 runs 16 residues. The trim removed 4 bases at V and 2 bases at J, leaving 10 bases unmatched. CDR1 SGDLS and CDR2 YYNGEE come from the germline V gene.

The V gene is TRBV9, the J gene TRBJ1-1; D is perhaps TRBD1 (5 bases). The germline CDR1 and CDR2 sequences are SGDLS and YYNGEE. The V and J ends lost 3 bases and 7 bases respectively, with 16 bases between them. This CDR3 has 14 amino acids. The CDR3 nucleotides are TGTGCCAGCAGCGAGGGCGCCGGGGCCAGTGAAGCTTTCTTT. Protein: CASSEGAGASEAFF.

The chain recombines TRBV27 with TRBJ2-3; D is undetermined. Germline CDR1 MNHEY, CDR2 SMNVEV (reference sequence). The V gene lost 4 bases and the J gene lost 2 bases, with 13 bases spanning the gap. The CDR3 is 15 amino acids. The CDR3 DNA sequence: TGTGCCAGCAGTTCCTCCTCACTCGCCACAGATACGCAGTATTTT. As protein: CASSSSSLATDTQYF.

This clone was counted only a few times. The chain carries TRBV15 and TRBJ1-4; the match to TRBD1 covers 10 bases. CDR3 length: 14 amino acids. Germline V gene sequence: CDR1 LNHNV, CDR2 YYDKDF (reference sequence). V lost 1 base to trimming and J lost 11 bases; unmatched junction nucleotides: 4. The chain's CDR3 is CATSRGGTGDKLFF. Here the CDR3 DNA reads TGTGCCACCAGCAGAGGTGGGACAGGGGACAAACTGTTTTTT.

This clone is medium-sized within its sample. This sequence joins TRBV28 and TRBJ1-2; D uncertain. Looked up from germline, CDR1 is MDHEN and CDR2 is SYDVKM. Trimming stripped 2 bases from V and 0 bases from J, with 7 bases between. This CDR3 is 14 amino acids long. DNA of the CDR3: TGTGCCAGCAGTTTAGGCGTAGCTAACTATGGCTACACCTTC. Its translation: CASSLGVANYGYTF.

The chain joins TRBV9 to TRBJ1-4, with D unresolved. The germline CDR1 and CDR2 sequences are SGDLS and YYNGEE. The CDR3 contains 15 residues. Trimming shortened V by 4 bases and J by 3 bases, and 13 bases separated the two germline ends. CDR3 region: CASSPVGSPNEKLFF. DNA for the CDR3: TGTGCCAGCAGCCCAGTGGGGAGTCCTAATGAAAAACTGTTTTTT.

The chain carries TRBV19 and TRBJ2-7, with 12 bases aligning to TRBD2. Germline trimming cut 9 bases from V and 7 bases from J; bases unmatched to any gene: 7. The germline gives CDR1 LNHDA, CDR2 SQIVND (reference sequence). CDR3 length: 13 amino acids. The DNA of the CDR3 is TGTGCCAGCCGGACTAGCGGGATGGTGGAGCAGTACTTC. It specifies CASRTSGMVEQYF.

V is TRBV15 and J is TRBJ1-1; TRBD1 matches at 7 bases. V shed 3 bases and J 3 bases; nucleotides not matched to a gene: 4. The CDR3 totals 14 residues. Germline V gene data show CDR1 as LNHNV and CDR2 as YYDKDF (reference sequence). CDR3 coding DNA: TGTGCCACCAGCAGGTATCAGGGGGACACTGAAGCTTTCTTT. It is translated as CATSRYQGDTEAFF.